Listed below are T cell receptor beta chains from one sample, sequenced in a study of blood T cell repertoires in COVID-19. Only in-frame clones appear in the TCRdb table, and some are missing; sequencing was by immunoSEQ multiplex PCR. This sample yields about 670,000 clones, of which 70% to 90% are seen a single time; roughly 0.26% belongs to the top ten. Sequences were obtained from peripheral blood. Receptors originate from a woman under 30 with acute or convalescent COVID-19. Both conserved end residues are part of each CDR3. Fields, in order: CDR3 DNA, CDR3 protein, clone size, J gene, CDR3 length, V gene, D gene. The D gene is left open where the match is weak. The size of a clone is reported for some rows only, either as once, few or many, or as a class for expanded clones.

cdr3_nt: TGTGCCAGCAGTTTCGGGGGGACAGCTTTCTTT
cdr3_aa: CASSFGGTAFF
clone_size: .
j_call: TRBJ1-1
cdr3_length: 11
v_call: TRBV12-3/TRBV12-4
d_call: .

cdr3_nt: TGTGCCAGCAGCACCATGGGAGACGGACGAACGTTCGACGAGCAGTACTTC
cdr3_aa: CASSTMGDGRTFDEQYF
clone_size: .
j_call: TRBJ2-7
cdr3_length: 17
v_call: TRBV21-1
d_call: .

cdr3_nt: TGTGCCAGCAGCTTGGATGGCGGAATGTGGGAGCAGTACTTC
cdr3_aa: CASSLDGGMWEQYF
clone_size: .
j_call: TRBJ2-7
cdr3_length: 14
v_call: TRBV5-4
d_call: .

cdr3_nt: TGTGCCTGGACCCACGGGGCGGGGGGGCTATTTCCGGGTGAGCAGTTCTTC
cdr3_aa: CAWTHGAGGLFPGEQFF
clone_size: .
j_call: TRBJ2-1
cdr3_length: 17
v_call: TRBV30
d_call: TRBD2

cdr3_nt: TGTGCCTGGAGAATGACAGGGGAAGGAAACACCATATATTTT
cdr3_aa: CAWRMTGEGNTIYF
clone_size: .
j_call: TRBJ1-3
cdr3_length: 14
v_call: TRBV30
d_call: TRBD1

cdr3_nt: TGTGCCAGCTCACCTCAGGGTCTGAACACTGAAGCTTTCTTT
cdr3_aa: CASSPQGLNTEAFF
clone_size: .
j_call: TRBJ1-1
cdr3_length: 14
v_call: TRBV18
d_call: .

cdr3_nt: TGTGCCAGCAGCAGACGTACAGGGAGTCCATTCTACGAGCAGTACTTC
cdr3_aa: CASSRRTGSPFYEQYF
clone_size: .
j_call: TRBJ2-7
cdr3_length: 16
v_call: TRBV28
d_call: .

cdr3_nt: TGTGCCAGCAGTCCAGACAGGGGCAATCAGCCCCAGCATTTT
cdr3_aa: CASSPDRGNQPQHF
clone_size: .
j_call: TRBJ1-5
cdr3_length: 14
v_call: TRBV2
d_call: TRBD1

cdr3_nt: TGTGCTAGTGGTTTGCACAGCAACTATGGCTACACCTTC
cdr3_aa: CASGLHSNYGYTF
clone_size: .
j_call: TRBJ1-2
cdr3_length: 13
v_call: TRBV12-5
d_call: .

cdr3_nt: TGTGCCAGCAGTTTCAGGGGCACTGAAGCTTTCTTT
cdr3_aa: CASSFRGTEAFF
clone_size: .
j_call: TRBJ1-1
cdr3_length: 12
v_call: TRBV27
d_call: .

cdr3_nt: TGTGCCAGCTCCTTCGAACCTAGTACTGAAGCTTTCTTT
cdr3_aa: CASSFEPSTEAFF
clone_size: .
j_call: TRBJ1-1
cdr3_length: 13
v_call: TRBV18
d_call: .

cdr3_nt: TGTGCCAGCAGCTTAGCGGGGAGACAGGGGGGCTATGGCTACACCTTC
cdr3_aa: CASSLAGRQGGYGYTF
clone_size: .
j_call: TRBJ1-2
cdr3_length: 16
v_call: TRBV7-9
d_call: TRBD1

cdr3_nt: TGTGCCAGTAGTATGTCGTGGGGCGTAAACACTGAAGCTTTCTTT
cdr3_aa: CASSMSWGVNTEAFF
clone_size: .
j_call: TRBJ1-1
cdr3_length: 15
v_call: TRBV19
d_call: .

cdr3_nt: TGCGCCAGCAGCTTGGGATCGCGCGGGGGGGCCGGAGAGCAGTACTTC
cdr3_aa: CASSLGSRGGAGEQYF
clone_size: .
j_call: TRBJ2-7
cdr3_length: 16
v_call: TRBV5-1
d_call: TRBD2

cdr3_nt: TGTGCCAGCACCGCGGGACTAGCCGTCAATGAGCAGTTCTTC
cdr3_aa: CASTAGLAVNEQFF
clone_size: once
j_call: TRBJ2-1
cdr3_length: 14
v_call: TRBV6-5
d_call: TRBD2

cdr3_nt: TGTGCCAGCAGCACCCCGGTCGGGGGAAGGGGTGAAAAACTGTTTTTT
cdr3_aa: CASSTPVGGRGEKLFF
clone_size: .
j_call: TRBJ1-4
cdr3_length: 16
v_call: TRBV28
d_call: .

cdr3_nt: TGTGCCAGCAGCCAGTCTATCCCTGTTGGCTACACCTTC
cdr3_aa: CASSQSIPVGYTF
clone_size: few
j_call: TRBJ1-2
cdr3_length: 13
v_call: TRBV3-1/TRBV3-2
d_call: .

cdr3_nt: TGTGCCAGCAGCCGGGACAGGGGCCCCTATGGCTACACCTTC
cdr3_aa: CASSRDRGPYGYTF
clone_size: .
j_call: TRBJ1-2
cdr3_length: 14
v_call: TRBV27
d_call: TRBD1

cdr3_nt: TGTGCCAGCCGCCCCCGGGCAGGGGGGACTGAAGCTTTCTTT
cdr3_aa: CASRPRAGGTEAFF
clone_size: .
j_call: TRBJ1-1
cdr3_length: 14
v_call: TRBV2
d_call: TRBD1

cdr3_nt: TGTGCCAGCAGCCCCGGAGGGACAGGGGAGCAGTTCTTC
cdr3_aa: CASSPGGTGEQFF
clone_size: .
j_call: TRBJ2-1
cdr3_length: 13
v_call: TRBV9
d_call: TRBD1

cdr3_nt: TGTGCCAGCAGTTCCGGACGGGACAATCAGCCCCAGCATTTT
cdr3_aa: CASSSGRDNQPQHF
clone_size: .
j_call: TRBJ1-5
cdr3_length: 14
v_call: TRBV28
d_call: .

cdr3_nt: TGTGCCTGGAGTGTAACTAGCGGGGTAGGAGATACGCAGTATTTT
cdr3_aa: CAWSVTSGVGDTQYF
clone_size: .
j_call: TRBJ2-3
cdr3_length: 15
v_call: TRBV30
d_call: TRBD2

cdr3_nt: TGTGCCAGCAGCCCTCGGGGACAGGGGGCTTGGGAGAACACTGAAGCTTTCTTT
cdr3_aa: CASSPRGQGAWENTEAFF
clone_size: .
j_call: TRBJ1-1
cdr3_length: 18
v_call: TRBV7-9
d_call: TRBD1

cdr3_nt: TGTGCCAGCAGCTTAAGGTCGTGGAGGGACACTGAAGCTTTCTTT
cdr3_aa: CASSLRSWRDTEAFF
clone_size: .
j_call: TRBJ1-1
cdr3_length: 15
v_call: TRBV11-1
d_call: .

cdr3_nt: TGTGCCAGCAGTCCCGGGGGGGCTCGGGAGACCCAGTACTTC
cdr3_aa: CASSPGGARETQYF
clone_size: once
j_call: TRBJ2-5
cdr3_length: 14
v_call: TRBV7-2
d_call: TRBD2

cdr3_nt: TGCAGCGTTATCGGGGGGCCGTTGGGCAATGAGCAGTTCTTC
cdr3_aa: CSVIGGPLGNEQFF
clone_size: once
j_call: TRBJ2-1
cdr3_length: 14
v_call: TRBV29-1
d_call: .

cdr3_nt: TGTGCCAGCAGCGTACGGGGGGTCAGGGATGGCTACACCTTC
cdr3_aa: CASSVRGVRDGYTF
clone_size: .
j_call: TRBJ1-2
cdr3_length: 14
v_call: TRBV9
d_call: .

cdr3_nt: TGTGCCAGCAGCCAAGGCGGCGAGCAGTACTTC
cdr3_aa: CASSQGGEQYF
clone_size: .
j_call: TRBJ2-7
cdr3_length: 11
v_call: TRBV3-1/TRBV3-2
d_call: .

cdr3_nt: TGTGCCAGCGACGAACAGGGGGTGAGGGCTGAAGCTTTCTTT
cdr3_aa: CASDEQGVRAEAFF
clone_size: .
j_call: TRBJ1-1
cdr3_length: 14
v_call: TRBV5-6
d_call: TRBD1

cdr3_nt: TGTGCCAGCAGCACAGGAGCAGCTTATGGCTACACCTTC
cdr3_aa: CASSTGAAYGYTF
clone_size: .
j_call: TRBJ1-2
cdr3_length: 13
v_call: TRBV6-5
d_call: .

cdr3_nt: TGTGCCAGCAGTGAGGTAATAGGCAATCAGCCCCAGCATTTT
cdr3_aa: CASSEVIGNQPQHF
clone_size: once
j_call: TRBJ1-5
cdr3_length: 14
v_call: TRBV2
d_call: .

cdr3_nt: TGTGCCAGTAGTATAGATCTTTTAGGGAGGGGGAGCTACACCTTC
cdr3_aa: CASSIDLLGRGSYTF
clone_size: .
j_call: TRBJ1-2
cdr3_length: 15
v_call: TRBV19
d_call: .

cdr3_nt: TGTGCCAGCAGCTTTGCGGGACCACCACCTATGAACACTGAAGCTTTCTTT
cdr3_aa: CASSFAGPPPMNTEAFF
clone_size: .
j_call: TRBJ1-1
cdr3_length: 17
v_call: TRBV7-8
d_call: .

cdr3_nt: TGTGCCAGCAGCCCCGATGAGCTACGGGGCTACACCTTC
cdr3_aa: CASSPDELRGYTF
clone_size: .
j_call: TRBJ1-2
cdr3_length: 13
v_call: TRBV25-1
d_call: .

cdr3_nt: TGTGCCAGCAGCAAGAGGACAGCAACTAATGAAAAACTGTTTTTT
cdr3_aa: CASSKRTATNEKLFF
clone_size: .
j_call: TRBJ1-4
cdr3_length: 15
v_call: TRBV3-1/TRBV3-2
d_call: .

cdr3_nt: TGTGCCTGGGGGAGGGGGGCTATGAACACTGAAGCTTTCTTT
cdr3_aa: CAWGRGAMNTEAFF
clone_size: .
j_call: TRBJ1-1
cdr3_length: 14
v_call: TRBV30
d_call: .

cdr3_nt: TGCGCCAGCACCCTCGGACAGGGCGATGGCTACACCTTC
cdr3_aa: CASTLGQGDGYTF
clone_size: .
j_call: TRBJ1-2
cdr3_length: 13
v_call: TRBV5-1
d_call: TRBD1

cdr3_nt: TGTGCCAGCAGCTTAACAGGGCCAACTAATGAAAAACTGTTTTTT
cdr3_aa: CASSLTGPTNEKLFF
clone_size: .
j_call: TRBJ1-4
cdr3_length: 15
v_call: TRBV7-9
d_call: .

cdr3_nt: TGCGCCAGCAGTGAGACATGGACAGGGAGTGGAAACTATGGCTACACCTTC
cdr3_aa: CASSETWTGSGNYGYTF
clone_size: .
j_call: TRBJ1-2
cdr3_length: 17
v_call: TRBV10-2
d_call: TRBD1

cdr3_nt: TGCAGCGTTGGAGGGATTGTGTACACTGAAGCTTTCTTT
cdr3_aa: CSVGGIVYTEAFF
clone_size: .
j_call: TRBJ1-1
cdr3_length: 13
v_call: TRBV29-1
d_call: .

cdr3_nt: TGTGCCGGACGCTACAGGGGGCGCGACTATGGCTACACCTTC
cdr3_aa: CAGRYRGRDYGYTF
clone_size: .
j_call: TRBJ1-2
cdr3_length: 14
v_call: TRBV5-3
d_call: TRBD1

cdr3_nt: TGTGCCAGCAGGGGGGACAGGGCGAATTCACCCCTCCACTTT
cdr3_aa: CASRGDRANSPLHF
clone_size: .
j_call: TRBJ1-6
cdr3_length: 14
v_call: TRBV2
d_call: TRBD1